The 21 T cell receptor beta chains reported below all come from one sample, sequenced in a study of blood T cell repertoires in COVID-19. The repertoire was sequenced with immunoSEQ multiplex PCR; TCRdb's copy has only in-frame clones and lacks some. The data hold approximately 200,000 clones, with roughly 87% observed a single time. The sequenced sample was PBMCs or T cells enriched from blood (not recorded which). The receptors here all came from a man aged 25-45 years who had recovered from COVID-19.

This chain links TRBV5-1 with TRBJ2-3, with TRBD2 identical over 8 bases. The length of the CDR3 is 16 residues. V lost 0 bases and J lost 8; bases outside the gene matches: 11. CDR1 and CDR2 (germline): SGHRS, YFSETQ. CDR3 sequence: CASSLAISGALRTQYF. Written as DNA, the CDR3 is TGCGCCAGCAGCTTGGCCATTAGCGGGGCCCTCCGTACGCAGTATTTT.

This chain links TRBV6-6 with TRBJ1-3; D is uncertain. CDR1 and CDR2 (germline): MNHNY, SVGAGI (reference sequence). The V end lost 2 bases, the J end lost 1 base, and 6 bases lay between the germline ends. This CDR3 contains 14 residues. The CDR3 DNA sequence: TGTGCCAGCAGTTACGGCAGATCTGGAAACACCATATATTTT. The encoded protein is CASSYGRSGNTIYF.

The CDR3 region has the DNA TGTGCCAGCAGCTTAGGAGCTAGCGGGGCACAAGAGACCCAGTACTTC. As protein: CASSLGASGAQETQYF. This chain uses TRBV7-9 with TRBJ2-5; the match to TRBD2 covers 9 bases. Germline CDR1 and CDR2: SEHNR and FQNEAQ (reference sequence). Trimming took 1 base from V and 2 from J; bases not matched to a gene: 5. This CDR3 contains 16 residues.

The gene calls are TRBV4-1 and TRBJ2-4; 8 nucleotides align to TRBD2. After removal of 1 base from V and 4 bases from J, the junction contained 15 bases not matched to a gene. Germline values: CDR1 MGHRA, CDR2 YSYEKL. The CDR3 is 19 residues long. The CDR3 coding sequence is TGCGCCAGCAGCCAAGTGGGTCGCGGTACAGCGGGAGAGAAAAACATTCAGTACTTC. This translates into CASSQVGRGTAGEKNIQYF.

The chain employs TRBV27 and TRBJ2-4, with 10 bases that match TRBD2. Germline lookup yields CDR1 MNHEY and CDR2 SMNVEV (reference sequence). Trimming cost V 4 bases and J 6 bases; bases outside gene matches: 3. The CDR3 length is 14 residues. CDR3 in amino acids: CASSSAGGGNIQYF. CDR3 DNA sequence: TGTGCCAGCAGTTCAGCGGGGGGGGGAAACATTCAGTACTTC.

This clone was observed a single time. This chain uses TRBV4-1 with TRBJ1-1; 11 bases align to TRBD1. J lost 2 bases, V lost 2 bases, and 10 bases had no gene match. Germline CDR1 and CDR2: MGHRA and YSYEKL. The CDR3 sequence is 18 residues long. This chain's CDR3 is CASSQHLGQGAYNTEAFF. The CDR3 DNA sequence: TGCGCCAGCAGCCAACACCTTGGACAGGGGGCGTACAACACTGAAGCTTTCTTT.

The V and J genes are TRBV27 and TRBJ2-6; TRBD1 matches at 7 bases. The CDR3 contains 19 residues. Germline V gene data show CDR1 as MNHEY and CDR2 as SMNVEV (reference sequence). Trimming took 4 bases from V and 1 from J; bases not matched to a gene: 13. The CDR3 loop reads CASSSRTGPSLSGANVLTF. DNA for the CDR3: TGTGCCAGCAGTTCGAGGACAGGTCCATCACTATCTGGGGCCAACGTCCTGACTTTC.

The chain combines TRBV24-1 with TRBJ1-1; possibly TRBD1 for D (6 bases). Germline V CDR1 and CDR2: KGHDR, SFDVKD. The germline V and J ends were trimmed by 4 bases and 0 bases, with 20 bases remaining between them. This CDR3 is 18 amino acids long. The CDR3 region has the DNA TGTGCCACCAGTGAACGAAGCGGGGGGCCCGGAATGAACACTGAAGCTTTCTTT. Protein sequence: CATSERSGGPGMNTEAFF.

In its sample, this clone was seen once. The chain uses TRBV9 and TRBJ2-5; 10 nucleotides match TRBD2. After removal of 2 bases from V and 5 bases from J, the junction contained 6 bases not matched to a gene. The CDR3 contains 15 residues. The germline V gene has CDR1 SGDLS and CDR2 YYNGEE. CDR3 DNA sequence: TGTGCCAGCAGCGTTTCCAGCGGGAGGGGGGAGACCCAGTACTTC. It yields the protein CASSVSSGRGETQYF.

This chain links TRBV9 with TRBJ1-4; D is perhaps TRBD1 (6 bases). The germline V gene encodes CDR1 SGDLS and CDR2 YYNGEE. Trimming removed 3 bases from V and 2 bases from J, with 8 bases in between. The CDR3 length is 14 residues. CDR3 residues: CASSAGATNEKLFF. The CDR3 DNA reads TGTGCCAGCAGCGCAGGGGCCACTAATGAAAAACTGTTTTTT.

V and J are TRBV3-1 (or the pseudogene TRBV3-2) and TRBJ2-5; 7 bases fit TRBD2. The junction had 6 bases not matched to a gene; V was cut back by 1 base and J by 4 bases. CDR3 length equals 15 residues. CDR1 is LGHDT and CDR2 is YNNKEL in the germline V gene (reference sequence). The CDR3 protein is CASSQVRLAGETQYF. The CDR3 coding sequence is TGTGCCAGCAGCCAAGTCCGACTAGCCGGAGAGACCCAGTACTTC.

V gene TRBV7-9 combines with J gene TRBJ2-7; D may be TRBD1 (5 bases). The CDR3 sequence is 15 residues long. The germline CDR1 and CDR2 sequences are SEHNR and FQNEAQ (reference sequence). Trimming stripped 5 bases from V and 0 bases from J, with 14 bases between. CDR3 in amino acids: CASSQGSTISYEQYF. Written as DNA, the CDR3 is TGTGCCAGCAGCCAGGGCAGCACAATCTCCTACGAGCAGTACTTC. The full variable domain, with the rest looked up from reference TRBV7-9 and TRBJ2-7, is DTGVSQNPRHKITKRGQNVTFRCDPISEHNRLYWYRQTLGQGPEFLTYFQNEAQLEKSRLLSDRFSAERPKGSFSTLEIQRTEQGDSAMYLCASSQGSTISYEQYFGPGTRLTVT.

This clone occurred once. The chain is built from TRBV7-3 and TRBJ2-3; possible D gene TRBD1, 6 bases. This CDR3 spans 16 amino acids. The V gene's germline CDR1 is SGHTA and CDR2 FQGTGA. Deletions cut 0 bases from V and 3 bases from J, with 13 bases between. CDR3 region: CASSLTPLTGTDTQYF. As DNA, the CDR3 is TGTGCCAGCAGCTTAACGCCTCTTACAGGGACAGATACGCAGTATTTT.

The chain uses TRBV9 and TRBJ1-5; D is unclear. Trimming removed 0 bases at V and 7 bases at J, with 11 bases between. Germline V CDR1 and CDR2: SGDLS, YYNGEE. The CDR3 is made up of 14 amino acids. The CDR3 sequence is CASSVGPRWQPQHF. The CDR3 DNA follows: TGTGCCAGCAGCGTAGGTCCCCGGTGGCAGCCCCAGCATTTT.

The rearrangement uses TRBV30 and TRBJ1-5; D not certain. Trimming removed 2 bases at V and 3 bases at J, with 17 bases between. CDR3 length: 16 residues. Germline-derived CDR1 and CDR2 are GTSNPN and SVGIG (reference sequence). DNA of the CDR3: TGTGCCTGGAGTCCGCGGGGAATCCTTCTCAATCAGCCCCAGCATTTT. Translated, it gives CAWSPRGILLNQPQHF.

This clone has a handful of counts. The rearrangement uses TRBV6-1 and TRBJ2-5, with D possibly matching TRBD1 (5 bases). The CDR3 contains 16 residues. V lost 2 bases and J lost 9, with 22 bases in between. Germline V gene sequence: CDR1 MNHNS, CDR2 SASEGT. The CDR3 nucleotides read TGTGCCAGCAGTGAAATTTGGGGCGCTGTGGGTGGTGCCCAGTACTTC. It specifies CASSEIWGAVGGAQYF.

The V call is TRBV6-6, the J call TRBJ2-7, with TRBD1 matching over 11 bases. Germline trimming cut 0 bases from V and 6 bases from J; bases unmatched to any gene: 4. CDR3 size: 15 residues. In germline, CDR1 is MNHNY, CDR2 SVGAGI (reference sequence). The CDR3 sequence: CASSYSGQGAGEQYF. The DNA of the CDR3 is TGTGCCAGCAGTTACTCCGGACAGGGGGCTGGCGAGCAGTACTTC.

This clone was detected only once. The chain combines TRBV6-5 with TRBJ1-1, with a possible D match to TRBD1 (6 bases). Germline-derived CDR1 and CDR2 are MNHEY and SVGAGI. The V end lost 6 bases, the J end lost 8 bases, and 16 bases lay between the germline ends. This CDR3 comprises 13 residues. The CDR3 is CASRIGGAREAFF. For the CDR3, the DNA is TGTGCCAGCAGAATAGGGGGGGCCCGGGAAGCTTTCTTT.

V and J are TRBV5-6 and TRBJ1-1, with 7 bases matching TRBD1. The CDR3 is made up of 15 amino acids. Germline V gene sequence: CDR1 SGHDT, CDR2 YYEEEE. J lost 1 base, V lost 4 bases, and 7 bases had no gene match. CDR3 nucleotide sequence: TGTGCCAGCAGCCCAACAGGACAGGCGAACACTGAAGCTTTCTTT. It is translated as CASSPTGQANTEAFF.

V usage is TRBV4-2 and J usage is TRBJ1-2; D is uncertain. Germline CDR1 is LGHNA and CDR2 is YNFKEQ. This CDR3 has 10 amino acids. The germline V and J ends were trimmed by 3 bases and 8 bases, with 4 bases remaining between them. The CDR3 DNA sequence: TGTGCCAGCAGCCATATGGGCTACACCTTC. Protein: CASSHMGYTF.

J is TRBJ1-1 and V is TRBV5-8, with TRBD1 matching 7 bases. The CDR3 extends over 12 amino acids. Trimming removed 5 bases from V and 10 bases from J; junction bases left unmatched: 8. Germline lookup yields CDR1 SGHTS and CDR2 YDEGEE. CDR3 loop: CASRVDREGAFF. Here the CDR3 DNA reads TGTGCCAGCAGGGTAGACAGGGAAGGAGCTTTCTTT.